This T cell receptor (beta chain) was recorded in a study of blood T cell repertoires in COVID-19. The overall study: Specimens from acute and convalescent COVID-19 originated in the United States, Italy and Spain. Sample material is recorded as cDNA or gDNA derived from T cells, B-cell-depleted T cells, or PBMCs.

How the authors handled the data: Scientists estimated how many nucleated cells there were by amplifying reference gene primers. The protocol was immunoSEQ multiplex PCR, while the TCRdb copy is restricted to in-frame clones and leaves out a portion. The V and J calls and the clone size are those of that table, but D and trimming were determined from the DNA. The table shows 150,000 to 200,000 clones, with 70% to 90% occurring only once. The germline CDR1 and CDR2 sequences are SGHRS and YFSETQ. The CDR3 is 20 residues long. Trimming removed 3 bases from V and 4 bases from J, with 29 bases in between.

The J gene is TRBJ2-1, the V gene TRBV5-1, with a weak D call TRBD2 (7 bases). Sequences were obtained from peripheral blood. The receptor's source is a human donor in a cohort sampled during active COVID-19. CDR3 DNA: TGCGCCAGCAGCTCCCAAATTGCGGGGGCGAGACTCTTATATTACAATGAGCAGTTCTTC. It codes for CASSSQIAGARLLYYNEQFF.